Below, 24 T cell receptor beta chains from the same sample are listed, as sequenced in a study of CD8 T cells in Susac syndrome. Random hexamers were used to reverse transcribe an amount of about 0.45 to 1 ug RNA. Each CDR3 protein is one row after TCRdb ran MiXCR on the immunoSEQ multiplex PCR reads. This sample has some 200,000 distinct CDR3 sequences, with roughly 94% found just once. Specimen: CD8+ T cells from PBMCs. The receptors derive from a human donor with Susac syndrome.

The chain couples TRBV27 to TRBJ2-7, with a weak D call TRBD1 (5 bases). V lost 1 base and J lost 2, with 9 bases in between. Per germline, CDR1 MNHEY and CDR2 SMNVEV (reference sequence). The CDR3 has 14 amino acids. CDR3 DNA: TGTGCCAGCAGTTTATTGGACACCGCCTACGAGCAGTACTTC. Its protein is CASSLLDTAYEQYF.

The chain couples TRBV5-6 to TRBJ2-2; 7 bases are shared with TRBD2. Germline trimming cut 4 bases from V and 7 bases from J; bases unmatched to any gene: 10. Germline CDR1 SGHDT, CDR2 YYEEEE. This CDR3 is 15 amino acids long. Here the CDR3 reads CASSAPGTKVGELFF. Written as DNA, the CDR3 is TGTGCCAGCAGCGCTCCCGGGACTAAGGTCGGGGAGCTGTTTTTT.

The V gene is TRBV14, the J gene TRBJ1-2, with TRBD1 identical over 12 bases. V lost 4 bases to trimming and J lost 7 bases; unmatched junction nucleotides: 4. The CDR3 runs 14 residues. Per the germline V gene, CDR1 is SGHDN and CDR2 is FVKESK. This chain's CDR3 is CASSRGTGGFGYTF. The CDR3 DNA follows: TGTGCCAGCAGCCGAGGGACAGGGGGCTTTGGCTACACCTTC.

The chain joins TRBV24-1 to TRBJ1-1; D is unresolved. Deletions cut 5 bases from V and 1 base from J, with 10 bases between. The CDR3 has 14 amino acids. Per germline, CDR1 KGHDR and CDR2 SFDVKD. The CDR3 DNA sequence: TGTGCCACCAGTGCCCCCGGGTCGAACACTGAAGCTTTCTTT. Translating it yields CATSAPGSNTEAFF.

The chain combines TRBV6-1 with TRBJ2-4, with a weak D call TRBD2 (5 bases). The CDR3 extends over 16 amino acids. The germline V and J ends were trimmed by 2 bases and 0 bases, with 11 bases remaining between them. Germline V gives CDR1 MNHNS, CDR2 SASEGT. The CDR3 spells CASSEFGGLAKNIQYF. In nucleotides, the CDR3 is TGTGCCAGCAGTGAATTCGGCGGGCTAGCCAAAAACATTCAGTACTTC.

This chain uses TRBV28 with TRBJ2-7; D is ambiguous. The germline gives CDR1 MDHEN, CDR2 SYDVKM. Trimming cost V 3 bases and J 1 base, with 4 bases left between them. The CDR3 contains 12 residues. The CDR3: CASSFPSYEQYF. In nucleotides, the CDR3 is TGTGCCAGCAGTTTTCCTTCCTACGAGCAGTACTTC.

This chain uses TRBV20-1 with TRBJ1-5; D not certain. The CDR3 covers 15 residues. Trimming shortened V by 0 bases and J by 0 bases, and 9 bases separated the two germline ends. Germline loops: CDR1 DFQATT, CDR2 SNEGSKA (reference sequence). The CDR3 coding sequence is TGCAGTGCTAGAGATGTTCGAGCTAGCAATCAGCCCCAGCATTTT. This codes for CSARDVRASNQPQHF.

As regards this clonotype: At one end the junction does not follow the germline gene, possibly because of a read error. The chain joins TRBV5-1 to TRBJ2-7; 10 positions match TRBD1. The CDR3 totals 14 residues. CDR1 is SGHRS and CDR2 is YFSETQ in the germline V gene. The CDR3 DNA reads TGTGCCAGTAGTTCGGGGACAGGGGCTTACGAGCAGTACTTC. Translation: CASSSGTGAYEQYF.

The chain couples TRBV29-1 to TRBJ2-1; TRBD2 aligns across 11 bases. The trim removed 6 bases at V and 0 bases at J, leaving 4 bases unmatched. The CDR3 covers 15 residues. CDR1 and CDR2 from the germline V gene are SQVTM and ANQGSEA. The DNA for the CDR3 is TGCAGCGTCCCTACTAGCGGGAGCTCCTACAATGAGCAGTTCTTC. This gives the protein CSVPTSGSSYNEQFF.

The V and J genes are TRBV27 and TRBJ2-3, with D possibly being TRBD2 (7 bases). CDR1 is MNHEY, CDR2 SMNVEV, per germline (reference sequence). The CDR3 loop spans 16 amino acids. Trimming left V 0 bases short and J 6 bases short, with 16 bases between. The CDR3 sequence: CASSLSEGGVRDTQYF. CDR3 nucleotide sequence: TGTGCCAGCAGTTTATCGGAGGGGGGGGTACGGGATACGCAGTATTTT.

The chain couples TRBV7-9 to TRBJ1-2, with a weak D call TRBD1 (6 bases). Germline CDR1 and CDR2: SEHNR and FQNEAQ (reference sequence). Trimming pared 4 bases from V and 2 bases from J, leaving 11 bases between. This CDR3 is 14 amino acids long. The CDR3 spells CASSSGQLNYGYTF. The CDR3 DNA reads TGTGCCAGCAGCTCAGGACAGTTAAACTATGGCTACACCTTC.

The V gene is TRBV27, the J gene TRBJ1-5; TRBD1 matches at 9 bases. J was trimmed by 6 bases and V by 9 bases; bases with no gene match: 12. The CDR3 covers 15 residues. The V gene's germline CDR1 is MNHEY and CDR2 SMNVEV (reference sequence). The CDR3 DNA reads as TGTGCCAGTAGAGAAACAGGGGGCGGATCTCAGCCCCAGCATTTT. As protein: CASRETGGGSQPQHF.

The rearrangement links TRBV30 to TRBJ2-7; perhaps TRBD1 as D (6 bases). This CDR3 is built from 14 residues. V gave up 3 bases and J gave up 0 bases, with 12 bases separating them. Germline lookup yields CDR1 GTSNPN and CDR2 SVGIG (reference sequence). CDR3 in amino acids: CAWSDRLSSYEQYF. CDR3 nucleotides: TGTGCCTGGAGCGACAGGTTAAGCTCCTACGAGCAGTACTTC.

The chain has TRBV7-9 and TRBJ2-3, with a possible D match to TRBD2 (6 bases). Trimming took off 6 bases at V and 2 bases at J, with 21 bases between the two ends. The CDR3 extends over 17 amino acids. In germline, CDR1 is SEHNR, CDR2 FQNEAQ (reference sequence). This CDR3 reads CASRKGLILTNTDTQYF. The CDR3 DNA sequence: TGTGCCAGCAGGAAGGGACTCATTTTAACGAACACAGATACGCAGTATTTT.

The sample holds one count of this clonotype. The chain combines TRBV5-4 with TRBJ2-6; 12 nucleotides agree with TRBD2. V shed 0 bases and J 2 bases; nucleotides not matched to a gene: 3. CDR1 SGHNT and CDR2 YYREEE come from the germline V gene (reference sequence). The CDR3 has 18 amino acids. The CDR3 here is CASSLALAGGPGANVLTF. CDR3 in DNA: TGTGCCAGCAGCTTGGCGCTAGCGGGGGGGCCTGGGGCCAACGTCCTGACTTTC.

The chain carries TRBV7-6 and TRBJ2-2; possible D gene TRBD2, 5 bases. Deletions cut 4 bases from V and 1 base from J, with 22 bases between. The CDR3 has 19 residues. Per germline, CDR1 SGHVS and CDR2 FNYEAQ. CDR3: CASSSRPGLALVNTGELFF. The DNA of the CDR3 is TGTGCCAGCAGCTCGAGACCGGGATTAGCCCTGGTGAACACCGGGGAGCTGTTTTTT.

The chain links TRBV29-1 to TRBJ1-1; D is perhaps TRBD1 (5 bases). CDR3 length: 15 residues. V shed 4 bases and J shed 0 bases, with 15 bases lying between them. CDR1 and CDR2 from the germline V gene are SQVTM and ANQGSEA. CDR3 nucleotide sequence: TGCAGCGTTGTTGGGAAAGGGACTATGAACACTGAAGCTTTCTTT. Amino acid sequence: CSVVGKGTMNTEAFF.

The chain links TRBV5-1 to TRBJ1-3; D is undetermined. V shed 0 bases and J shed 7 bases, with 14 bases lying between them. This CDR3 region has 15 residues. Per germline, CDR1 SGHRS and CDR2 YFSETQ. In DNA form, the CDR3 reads TGCGCCAGCAGCTTGGGGTCCGGCCTAGGGAACACCATATATTTT. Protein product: CASSLGSGLGNTIYF.

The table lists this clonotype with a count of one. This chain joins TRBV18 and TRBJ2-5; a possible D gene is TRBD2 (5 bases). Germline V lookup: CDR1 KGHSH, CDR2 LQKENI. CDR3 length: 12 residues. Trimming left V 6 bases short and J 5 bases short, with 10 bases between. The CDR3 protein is CASSPTGETQYF. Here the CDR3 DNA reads TGTGCCAGCTCCCCCACGGGGGAGACCCAGTACTTC.

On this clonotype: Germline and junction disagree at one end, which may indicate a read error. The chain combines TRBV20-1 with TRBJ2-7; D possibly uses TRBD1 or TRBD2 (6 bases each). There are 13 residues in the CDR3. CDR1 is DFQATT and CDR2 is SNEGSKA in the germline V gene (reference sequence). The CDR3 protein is CSAPDPGGYKQYF. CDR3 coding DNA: TGCAGTGCCCCGGACCCCGGGGGCTACAAGCAGTACTTC.

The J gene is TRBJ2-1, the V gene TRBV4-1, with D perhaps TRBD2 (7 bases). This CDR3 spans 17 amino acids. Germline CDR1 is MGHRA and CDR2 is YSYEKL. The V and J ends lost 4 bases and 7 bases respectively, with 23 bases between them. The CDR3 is CASSPHDAGATSNEQFF. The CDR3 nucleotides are TGCGCCAGCAGCCCCCATGACGCGGGGGCCACCTCGAATGAGCAGTTCTTC.

CDR3 loop: CASSLSGRYQPQHF. The CDR3 DNA follows: TGTGCCAGCAGTTTAAGCGGACGGTATCAGCCCCAGCATTTT. J is TRBJ1-5 and V is TRBV27; D call uncertain. The V gene's germline CDR1 is MNHEY and CDR2 SMNVEV (reference sequence). The CDR3 loop spans 14 amino acids. V was clipped by 2 bases and J by 5 bases, with 10 bases between them.

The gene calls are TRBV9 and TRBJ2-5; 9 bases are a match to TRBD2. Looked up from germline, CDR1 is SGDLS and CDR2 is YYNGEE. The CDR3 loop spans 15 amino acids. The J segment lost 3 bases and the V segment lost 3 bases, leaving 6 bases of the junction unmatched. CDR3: CASSAERGEEETQYF. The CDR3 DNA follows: TGTGCCAGCAGCGCAGAGCGGGGGGAAGAAGAGACCCAGTACTTC.

The CDR3 loop is CASSFQRASSYEQYF. The CDR3 coding sequence is TGTGCCAGCAGCTTTCAGCGGGCAAGCTCCTACGAGCAGTACTTC. The chain couples TRBV11-2 to TRBJ2-7; a weak D match, TRBD2 (6 bases). V was shortened by 3 bases and J by 0 bases, with 12 bases between the two germline ends. The CDR3 has 15 residues. The V gene's germline CDR1 is SGHAT and CDR2 FQNNGV.